Presented here are 2 T cell receptor beta chains from one specimen sequenced in a study of cytomegalovirus exposure and HLA in healthy donors. TCRdb's copy holds only in-frame clones and misses some; the assay was immunoSEQ multiplex PCR. The sample consists of 90,000 to 130,000 clones, over 75% of them appearing once. Sequencing input: PBMCs. Receptor source: a woman aged 25 to 39 in good health and CMV-seropositive.

The chain combines TRBV7-8 with TRBJ2-5; tentatively, D is TRBD2 (7 bases). Trimming took off 2 bases at V and 8 bases at J, with 21 bases between the two ends. The CDR3 runs to 16 residues. The germline V gene has CDR1 SGHVS and CDR2 FQNEAQ. The CDR3 coding sequence is TGTGCCAGCAGCTTATTCGGGGGGCCTCCCTCCGGAACCCAGTACTTC. Residues: CASSLFGGPPSGTQYF.

The chain joins TRBV5-1 to TRBJ2-6, with 8 bases identical to TRBD2. The germline V gene has CDR1 SGHRS and CDR2 YFSETQ. J gave up 4 bases and V 3 bases, and 12 bases lay outside the gene matches. There are 18 residues in the CDR3. The chain's CDR3 is CASSSRFSGSSGANVLTF. The CDR3 bases are TGCGCCAGCAGCTCGCGATTCAGCGGGAGTTCCGGGGCCAACGTCCTGACTTTC.